This TCR beta chain was identified in a study of blood T cell repertoires in COVID-19. Study-level background: Two negative PCRs, clearance, or symptom resolution had been documented for recovered Cohort 3 donors. Both acute and convalescent COVID-19 samples were obtained from the United States, Italy and Spain.

The V segment lost 7 bases and the J segment 2 bases; nucleotides outside the gene matches: 7. This CDR3 has 14 residues. Looked up from germline, CDR1 is SEHNR and CDR2 is FQNEAQ (reference sequence). Participants' own reports of clinical history determined their cohort assignment. Profiled with immunoSEQ multiplex PCR; TCRdb holds only in-frame clones, not every one. The sample carries some 180,000 clones, around 80% recorded once. The chain employs TRBV7-9 and TRBJ1-1; 7 bases line up with TRBD1. This TCR was sampled from a woman aged 70 to 79 in a cohort exposed to, infected with or recovered from COVID-19 (not recorded which). The sample taken for sequencing was PBMCs or T cells enriched from blood (not recorded which). Here the CDR3 DNA reads TGTGCCAGCAACCGGGGACAGTCAAACACTGAAGCTTTCTTT. As protein: CASNRGQSNTEAFF.